The 29 T cell receptor beta chains below were found in one sample sequenced in a study of cytomegalovirus exposure and HLA in healthy donors (dated by TCRdb to between 2016 and 2019). Preparation of the library involved the immunoSEQ multiplex PCR assay. For the multiplex PCR, a mixture combining 60 forward primers for TCR Vbeta segments and 13 reverse primers for TCR Jbeta segments was used. TCRdb took this table from immuneACCESS and kept in-frame rearrangements with V and J called. Such tables lack part of the clones; where checked against another copy, unresolved V genes explain under half of the gap, and the rest is unexplained. The sample includes approximately 150,000 clones, with about 80% observed a single time. The top ten constitute around an eighth of the sample. Sequencing was done on a sample of PBMCs. These receptors all stem from a woman aged 40 to 55 in good health and CMV-seronegative.

The V gene is TRBV5-5, the J gene TRBJ2-7; TRBD2 aligns across 11 bases. The CDR3 totals 15 residues. Germline assignment: CDR1 SGHKS and CDR2 YYEKEE (reference sequence). Trimming at V came to 2 bases and at J to 4 bases, leaving 5 bases not matched to a gene. The CDR3 loop is CASSFSGRAGYEQYF. DNA of the CDR3: TGTGCCAGCAGCTTTAGCGGGAGGGCCGGGTACGAGCAGTACTTC.

This chain's CDR3 is CAWRRTGRPYEQYF. CDR3 DNA sequence: TGTGCCTGGAGGAGGACAGGGCGCCCTTACGAGCAGTACTTC. The V and J genes are TRBV30 and TRBJ2-7, with 8 bases identical to TRBD1. CDR1 and CDR2 (germline): GTSNPN, SVGIG (reference sequence). Trimming removed 3 bases from V and 4 bases from J; junction bases left unmatched: 8. The CDR3 is made up of 14 amino acids. Complete variable domain (other parts from reference TRBV30 and TRBJ2-7): SQTIHQWPATLVQPVGSPLSLECTVEGTSNPNLYWYRQAAGRGLQLLFYSVGIGQISSEVPQNLSASRPQDRQFILSSKKLLLSDSGFYLCAWRRTGRPYEQYFGPGTRLTVT.

V usage is TRBV6-1 and J usage is TRBJ1-2; 8 nucleotides match TRBD1. This CDR3 has 14 amino acids. Germline loops: CDR1 MNHNS, CDR2 SASEGT. Unmatched junction bases numbered 3, after V lost 3 bases and J lost 3 bases. CDR3 bases: TGTGCCAGCAGTGAGGGGGACAGGTACTATGGCTACACCTTC. Protein product: CASSEGDRYYGYTF.

The rearrangement joins TRBV7-2 to TRBJ2-3; D might be TRBD1 (5 bases). V lost 0 bases and J 0 bases, leaving 10 bases between the germline ends. This CDR3 is 16 amino acids long. Germline-derived CDR1 and CDR2 are SGHTA and FQGNSA. The CDR3 DNA reads as TGTGCCAGCAGCTTAGCGACAGAGCGAAGCACAGATACGCAGTATTTT. It yields the protein CASSLATERSTDTQYF.

The chain joins TRBV15 to TRBJ2-2; D unresolved. Trimming shortened V by 0 bases and J by 0 bases, and 8 bases separated the two germline ends. The CDR3 sequence is 16 residues long. CDR1 is LNHNV and CDR2 is YYDKDF in the germline V gene (reference sequence). CDR3 amino acids: CATSRDIGTNTGELFF. As DNA, the CDR3 is TGTGCCACCAGCAGAGATATCGGTACGAACACCGGGGAGCTGTTTTTT.

The V gene is TRBV7-9, the J gene TRBJ1-1, with D tentatively TRBD1 (6 bases). V was shortened by 5 bases and J by 4 bases, with 23 bases between the two germline ends. Germline CDR1 and CDR2: SEHNR and FQNEAQ (reference sequence). CDR3 length equals 17 residues. The CDR3, as DNA: TGTGCCAGCAGCCCTCAAAAATCCCCGGGACAAAGCACTGAAGCTTTCTTT. It translates to CASSPQKSPGQSTEAFF.

CDR3 protein: CASSIRGANEKLFF. The CDR3 DNA is TGTGCCAGTAGTATCCGGGGGGCTAATGAAAAACTGTTTTTT. The chain has TRBV19 and TRBJ1-4, with D perhaps matching TRBD1 (5 bases). The V end lost 3 bases, the J end lost 3 bases, and 8 bases lay between the germline ends. CDR3 length equals 14 residues. CDR1 and CDR2 (germline): LNHDA, SQIVND (reference sequence).

This chain joins TRBV11-2 and TRBJ2-5; TRBD2 matches 10 bases. The J call may be mistaken, given a closer DNA end match to TRBJ2-7. The CDR3 loop spans 16 amino acids. Germline CDR1 and CDR2: SGHAT and FQNNGV. The CDR3 region has the DNA TGTGCCAGCAGCTTAAGCCGGTTAGCGGGAGGAGGCGAGCAGTACTTC. Its protein is CASSLSRLAGGGEQYF.

Comment on this clone: Other DNA sequences within the sample encode an identical CDR3. The chain couples TRBV4-3 to TRBJ2-3; 14 bases fit TRBD2. This CDR3 has 18 amino acids. V shed 0 bases and J 8 bases; nucleotides not matched to a gene: 10. CDR1 is LGHNA, CDR2 YSLEER, per germline. CDR3 in DNA: TGCGCCAGCAGCCAAGACGTGACTAGCGGGGGGGCGGTGGGTACGCAGTATTTT. It specifies CASSQDVTSGGAVGTQYF.

The chain is built from TRBV28 and TRBJ2-1, with D possibly being TRBD2 (5 bases). Germline lookup yields CDR1 MDHEN and CDR2 SYDVKM. This CDR3 contains 16 residues. V lost 4 bases, J lost 4 bases, and 17 bases lay in between. The CDR3: CASSSQGLALYNEQFF. In nucleotides, the CDR3 is TGTGCCAGCAGTTCCCAAGGACTGGCACTATACAATGAGCAGTTCTTC.

This clone was detected only a few times. This chain uses TRBV6-5 with TRBJ1-1; tentatively, D is TRBD1 (5 bases). Trimming took 0 bases from V and 4 from J, leaving 12 bases between them. The CDR3 length is 15 residues. CDR1 is MNHEY and CDR2 is SVGAGI in the germline V gene. CDR3 protein: CASSYSRLGGTEAFF. CDR3 bases: TGTGCCAGCAGTTACTCCCGGCTGGGGGGCACTGAAGCTTTCTTT.

J is TRBJ2-5 and V is TRBV9, with TRBD2 identical over 8 bases. The germline gives CDR1 SGDLS, CDR2 YYNGEE. The J segment lost 1 base and the V segment lost 5 bases, leaving 4 bases of the junction unmatched. The CDR3 covers 14 residues. CDR3 sequence (DNA): TGTGCCAGCAGTCTTAGCGGGACCCAAGAGACCCAGTACTTC. It codes for CASSLSGTQETQYF. Full variable domain (rest looked up from reference TRBV9 and TRBJ2-5): DSGVTQTPKHLITATGQRVTLRCSPRSGDLSVYWYQQSLDQGLQFLIQYYNGEERAKGNILERFSAQQFPDLHSELNLSSLELGDSALYFCASSLSGTQETQYFGPGTRLLVL.

In its sample, this clone was seen a few times. The J gene is TRBJ2-7, the V gene TRBV6-6; tentative D call: TRBD1 (6 bases). V shed 10 bases and J shed 1 base, with 17 bases lying between them. The CDR3 contains 14 residues. CDR1 is MNHNY, CDR2 SVGAGI, per germline (reference sequence). DNA of the CDR3: TGTGCCACACAAACAGGGTCTCGGTCCTACGAGCAGTACTTC. Its translation: CATQTGSRSYEQYF.

This chain connects TRBV10-3 to TRBJ2-2; D is unclear. The length of the CDR3 is 12 residues. V lost 0 bases to trimming and J lost 13 bases, with 9 bases between them. Germline V CDR1 and CDR2: ENHRY, SYGVKD. DNA for the CDR3: TGTGCCATCAGTGAGTCTTTGTTGCGGCTGTTTTTT. Its translation: CAISESLLRLFF.

The chain links TRBV28 to TRBJ1-2, with D possibly TRBD1 on 5 matching bases. The V and J ends lost 5 bases and 2 bases respectively, with 15 bases between them. Germline assignment: CDR1 MDHEN and CDR2 SYDVKM. This CDR3 is built from 15 residues. The CDR3 sequence is CASSLLPGGNYGYTF. CDR3 DNA sequence: TGTGCCAGCAGTCTCCTCCCGGGGGGAAACTATGGCTACACCTTC.

For the CDR3, the DNA is TGTGCCAGCAAAGTGGGACTAGCAGGCGAGCAGTACTTC. It codes for CASKVGLAGEQYF. The chain links TRBV2 to TRBJ2-7; TRBD2 matches 9 bases. Germline CDR1 reads SNHLY; CDR2 reads FYNNEI. With 7 bases clipped from V and 6 bases from J, the junction kept 7 bases outside the gene matches. This CDR3 comprises 13 residues. The full variable domain, completed using reference TRBV2 and TRBJ2-7, is EPEVTQTPSHQVTQMGQEVILRCVPISNHLYFYWYRQILGQKVEFLVSFYNNEISEKSEIFDDQFSVERPDGSNFTLKIRSTKLEDSAMYFCASKVGLAGEQYFGPGTRLTVT.

The V and J genes are TRBV10-3 and TRBJ1-2; tentatively, D is TRBD1 (5 bases). V dropped 2 bases and J dropped 6 bases, with 10 bases sitting between them. Germline-derived CDR1 and CDR2 are ENHRY and SYGVKD. This CDR3 has 13 amino acids. In nucleotides, the CDR3 is TGTGCCATCAGTGAGCAGGGATTCGATGGCTACACCTTC. It codes for CAISEQGFDGYTF.

The chain recombines TRBV19 with TRBJ2-1; 11 bases line up with TRBD2. There are 15 residues in the CDR3. V was pared by 4 bases and J by 4 bases, with 3 bases of the junction left unmatched. The germline V gene has CDR1 LNHDA and CDR2 SQIVND (reference sequence). CDR3 nucleotides: TGTGCCAGTAGTAAAATAGCGGGGGGGTACAATGAGCAGTTCTTC. This gives the protein CASSKIAGGYNEQFF. Variable domain in full (rest from reference TRBV19 and TRBJ2-1): DGGITQSPKYLFRKEGQNVTLSCEQNLNHDAMYWYRQDPGQGLRLIYYSQIVNDFQKGDIAEGYSVSREKKESFPLTVTSAQKNPTAFYLCASSKIAGGYNEQFFGPGTRLTVL.

The rearrangement joins TRBV27 to TRBJ2-1; 11 nucleotides match TRBD1. This CDR3 spans 14 amino acids. V lost 4 bases, J lost 12 bases, and 8 bases stayed unmatched. Germline lookup yields CDR1 MNHEY and CDR2 SMNVEV (reference sequence). The CDR3 coding sequence is TGTGCCAGCAGTTCCGGGACAGGGGGTTTTGGGCAGTTCTTC. Translation gives CASSSGTGGFGQFF.

This chain uses TRBV27 with TRBJ1-2, with TRBD1 identical over 7 bases. The CDR3 is 17 amino acids. The germline V gene encodes CDR1 MNHEY and CDR2 SMNVEV (reference sequence). The V and J ends lost 4 bases and 2 bases, in that order; junction bases with no gene match: 13. CDR3 residues: CASSSWDSLIANYGYTF. The CDR3 DNA is TGTGCCAGCAGTTCCTGGGACAGCCTCATCGCCAACTATGGCTACACCTTC.

This chain joins TRBV5-1 and TRBJ1-1; D is possibly TRBD1 (6 bases). Trimming removed 2 bases from V and 4 bases from J, with 9 bases in between. The CDR3 spans 13 residues. CDR1 and CDR2 (germline): SGHRS, YFSETQ. The CDR3 protein is CASSFTGPTEAFF. The CDR3 region has the DNA TGCGCCAGCAGCTTCACAGGGCCCACTGAAGCTTTCTTT. The full variable domain, rest sourced from reference TRBV5-1 and TRBJ1-1, is KAGVTQTPRYLIKTRGQQVTLSCSPISGHRSVSWYQQTPGQGLQFLFEYFSETQRNKGNFPGRFSGRQFSNSRSEMNVSTLELGDSALYLCASSFTGPTEAFFGQGTRLTVV.

The genes are TRBV15 and TRBJ1-1; no definite D call. Deletions cut 3 bases from V and 0 bases from J, with 11 bases between. The CDR3 sequence is 15 residues long. Looked up from germline, CDR1 is LNHNV and CDR2 is YYDKDF (reference sequence). The CDR3 nucleotides are TGTGCCACCAGCAGTCCCCATGGGCTGAACACTGAAGCTTTCTTT. Encoded protein: CATSSPHGLNTEAFF.

The chain has TRBV4-3 and TRBJ2-7, with TRBD1 matching 9 bases. The CDR3 totals 15 residues. Germline assignment: CDR1 LGHNA and CDR2 YSLEER. J gave up 5 bases and V 3 bases, and 8 bases lay outside the gene matches. CDR3 nucleotide sequence: TGCGCCAGCAGCCACCTAGGACAGGGGTCCCACGAGCAGTACTTC. Its translation is CASSHLGQGSHEQYF.

This chain uses TRBV6-5 with TRBJ1-1; D is uncertain. Per germline, CDR1 MNHEY and CDR2 SVGAGI. The CDR3 has 15 amino acids. Trimming left V 0 bases short and J 4 bases short, with 12 bases between. The CDR3 here is CASSYSSASGTEAFF. The DNA for the CDR3 is TGTGCCAGCAGTTACTCGAGCGCCTCCGGCACTGAAGCTTTCTTT.

A note on this clone: At one end the junction does not follow the germline gene, possibly because of a read error. The chain has TRBV7-8 and TRBJ2-6, with TRBD2 matching over 7 bases. CDR1 and CDR2 (germline): SGHVS, FQNEAQ. This CDR3 has 16 residues. The CDR3 loop is CASSLVGGTGANGLTF. The CDR3 nucleotides read TGTGCCAGCAGCTTAGTGGGAGGGACTGGGGCCAACGGCCTGACTTTC.

The V call is TRBV28, the J call TRBJ2-7; 8 bases map to TRBD1. Germline CDR1 and CDR2: MDHEN and SYDVKM. J lost 0 bases, V lost 8 bases, and 6 bases had no gene match. CDR3 length: 14 amino acids. CDR3 sequence reads: CASGWTGLSYEQYF. The CDR3, as DNA: TGTGCCAGCGGCTGGACAGGGCTCTCCTACGAGCAGTACTTC.

The J gene is TRBJ2-7, the V gene TRBV5-1, with D tentatively TRBD1 (6 bases). The CDR3 runs to 15 residues. Germline V gives CDR1 SGHRS, CDR2 YFSETQ. The ends were cut back, 2 bases at V and 4 bases at J, with 16 bases in the middle. The CDR3 nucleotides are TGCGCCAGCAGCTTAGGTCTACAGGGTGGATACGAGCAGTACTTC. It specifies CASSLGLQGGYEQYF.

Of note for this clone: One end of the junction does not line up with germline, which may come from a read error. This rearrangement joins TRBV7-7 to TRBJ2-3, with D perhaps TRBD1 (6 bases). The CDR3 length is 18 residues. The V gene's germline CDR1 is SSHAT and CDR2 FNYEAQ (reference sequence). CDR3 loop: CASSLAPRGLISTDTQYF. DNA for the CDR3: TGTGCTAGCAGCTTAGCGCCCAGGGGTCTTATAAGTACAGATACGCAGTATTTT.

J is TRBJ1-3 and V is TRBV2, with 8 bases lining up with TRBD1. V trimming: 7 bases; J trimming: 7 bases; junction bases outside the gene matches: 3. The CDR3 length is 12 residues. Germline V gives CDR1 SNHLY, CDR2 FYNNEI. CDR3 in DNA: TGTGCCAGCACGGACAGGGTCAACACCATATATTTT. Translation: CASTDRVNTIYF.